This T cell receptor (beta chain) was captured in a study of cytomegalovirus exposure and HLA in healthy donors. Assay used: immunoSEQ multiplex PCR; TCRdb lists only in-frame clones, some missing. The data hold 150,000 to 200,000 clones, with 85% observed a single time. On this clone: As yet, its antigen is unknown.

The study's findings and limits: The study labeled 180 or so TCR beta chains cytomegalovirus-associated. A subsequent analysis found that TCR clusters from the first cohort also tended to co-occur in the roughly 120 validation repertoires, with approximately 95% of cluster scores above 0. In vitro experiments confirmed that three CMV-associated chains were specific for CMV antigens.

Germline assignment: CDR1 MNHEY and CDR2 SVGAGI. CDR3 length: 16 residues. With 0 bases clipped from V and 3 bases from J, the junction kept 2 bases outside the gene matches. Sequenced input: PBMCs. The V gene is TRBV6-5, the J gene TRBJ1-4; TRBD1 matches 9 bases. The receptor's source is a man younger than 40 in good health and CMV-seropositive. The CDR3 spells CASSYSWTGANEKLFF. DNA for the CDR3: TGTGCCAGCAGTTACTCGTGGACAGGGGCTAATGAAAAACTGTTTTTT.